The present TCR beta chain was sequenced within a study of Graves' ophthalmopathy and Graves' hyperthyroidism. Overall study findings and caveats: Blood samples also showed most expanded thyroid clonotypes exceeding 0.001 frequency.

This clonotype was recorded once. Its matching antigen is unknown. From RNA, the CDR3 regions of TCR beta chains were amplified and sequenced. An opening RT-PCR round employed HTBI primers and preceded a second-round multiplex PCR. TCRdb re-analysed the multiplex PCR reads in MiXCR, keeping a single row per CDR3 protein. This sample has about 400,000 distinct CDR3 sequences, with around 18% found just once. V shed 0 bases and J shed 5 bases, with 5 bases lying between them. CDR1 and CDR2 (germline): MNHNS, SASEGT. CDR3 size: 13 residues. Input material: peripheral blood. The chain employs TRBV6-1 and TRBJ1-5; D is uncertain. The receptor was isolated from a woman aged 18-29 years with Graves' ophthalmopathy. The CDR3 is CASSEALYQPQHF. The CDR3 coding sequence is TGTGCCAGCAGTGAAGCCCTATATCAGCCCCAGCATTTT.